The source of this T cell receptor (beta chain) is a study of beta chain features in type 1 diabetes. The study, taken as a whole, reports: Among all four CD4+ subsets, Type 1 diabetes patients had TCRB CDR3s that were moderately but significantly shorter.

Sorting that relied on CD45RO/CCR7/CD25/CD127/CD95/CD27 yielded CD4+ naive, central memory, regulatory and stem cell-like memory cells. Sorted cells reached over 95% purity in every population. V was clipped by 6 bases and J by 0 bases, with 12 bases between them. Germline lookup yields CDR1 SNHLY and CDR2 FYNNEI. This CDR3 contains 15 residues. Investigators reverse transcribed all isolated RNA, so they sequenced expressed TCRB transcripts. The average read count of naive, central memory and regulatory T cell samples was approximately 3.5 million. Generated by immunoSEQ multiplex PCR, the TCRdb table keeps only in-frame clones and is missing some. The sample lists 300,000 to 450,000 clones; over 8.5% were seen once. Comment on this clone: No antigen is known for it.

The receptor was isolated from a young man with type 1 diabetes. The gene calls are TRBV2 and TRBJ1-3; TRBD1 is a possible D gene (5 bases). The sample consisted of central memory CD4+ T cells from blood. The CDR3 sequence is CASSEGRRSGNTIYF. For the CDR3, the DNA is TGTGCCAGCAGCGAGGGGCGACGCTCTGGAAACACCATATATTTT. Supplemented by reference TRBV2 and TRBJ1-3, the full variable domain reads EPEVTQTPSHQVTQMGQEVILRCVPISNHLYFYWYRQILGQKVEFLVSFYNNEISEKSEIFDDQFSVERPDGSNFTLKIRSTKLEDSAMYFCASSEGRRSGNTIYFGEGSWLTVV.